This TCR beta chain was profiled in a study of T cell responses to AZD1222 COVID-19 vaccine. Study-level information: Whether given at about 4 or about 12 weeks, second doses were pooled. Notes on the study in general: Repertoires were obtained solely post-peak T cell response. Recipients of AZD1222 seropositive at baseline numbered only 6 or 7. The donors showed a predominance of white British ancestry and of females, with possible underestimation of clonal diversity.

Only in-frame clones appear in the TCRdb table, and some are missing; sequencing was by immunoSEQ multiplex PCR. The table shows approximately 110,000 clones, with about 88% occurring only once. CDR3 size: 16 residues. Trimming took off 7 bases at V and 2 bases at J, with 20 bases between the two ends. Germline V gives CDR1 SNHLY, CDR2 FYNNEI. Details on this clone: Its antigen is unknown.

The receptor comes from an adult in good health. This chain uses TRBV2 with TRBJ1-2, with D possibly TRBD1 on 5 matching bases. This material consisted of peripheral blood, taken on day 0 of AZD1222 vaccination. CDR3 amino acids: CASTAPQGEGNYGYTF. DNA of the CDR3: TGTGCCAGCACCGCCCCCCAGGGTGAGGGGAACTATGGCTACACCTTC.